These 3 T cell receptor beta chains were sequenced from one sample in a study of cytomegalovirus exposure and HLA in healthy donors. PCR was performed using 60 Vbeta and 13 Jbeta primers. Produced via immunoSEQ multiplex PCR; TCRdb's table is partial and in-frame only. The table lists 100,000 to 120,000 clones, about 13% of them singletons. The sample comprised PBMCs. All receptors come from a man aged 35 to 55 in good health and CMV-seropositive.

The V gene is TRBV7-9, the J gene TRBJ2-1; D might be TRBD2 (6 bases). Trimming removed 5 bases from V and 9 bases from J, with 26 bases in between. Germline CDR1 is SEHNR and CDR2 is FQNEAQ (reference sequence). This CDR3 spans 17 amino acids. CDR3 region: CASSPRSGTLLTTEQFF. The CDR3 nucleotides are TGTGCCAGCAGCCCAAGGTCTGGGACTCTTCTCACTACTGAGCAGTTCTTC.

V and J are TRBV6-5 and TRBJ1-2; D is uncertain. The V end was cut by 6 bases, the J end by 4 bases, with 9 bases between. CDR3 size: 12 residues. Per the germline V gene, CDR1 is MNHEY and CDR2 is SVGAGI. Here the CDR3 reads CASSRDTYGYTF. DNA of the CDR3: TGTGCCAGCAGCCGCGACACCTATGGCTACACCTTC.

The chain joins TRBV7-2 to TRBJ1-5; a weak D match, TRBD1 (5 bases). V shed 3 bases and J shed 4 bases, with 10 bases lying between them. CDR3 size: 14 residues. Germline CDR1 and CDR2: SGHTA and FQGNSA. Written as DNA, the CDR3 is TGTGCCAGCAGCTTGTGGGGGACTAATCAGCCCCAGCATTTT. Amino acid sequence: CASSLWGTNQPQHF.